This TCR beta chain comes out of a study of sequential checkpoint blockade in melanoma. Looking at the study overall: Arm A got nivolumab then ipilimumab; arm B the reverse, 1:1. After both sequences, patients received maintenance nivolumab.

Sequenced by immunoSEQ multiplex PCR; TCRdb stores in-frame clones only, minus some. The table lists about 17,000 clones, 60% to 70% of them singletons. Treatment reported: randomized to nivolumab then ipilimumab (arm A) or the reverse (arm B). Patients had received no earlier DNA-damaging chemotherapy. From thawed PBMCs, live CD3+CD8+ cells negative for CD19 and CD56 were sorted. This CDR3 spans 15 amino acids. The germline V gene has CDR1 SGDLS and CDR2 YYNGEE. The V end was cut by 0 bases, the J end by 6 bases, with 14 bases between. The V call is TRBV9, the J call TRBJ2-3; tentative D call: TRBD2 (7 bases). The source was CD8+ T cells sorted from blood (inferred from file names), collected from a patient given nivolumab and ipilimumab in sequence. This receptor was identified in a human donor with melanoma. CDR3 sequence: CASSVGGGAVDTQYF. As DNA, the CDR3 is TGTGCCAGCAGCGTAGGAGGGGGGGCCGTGGATACGCAGTATTTT.